One sample yielded the 16 T cell receptor beta chains listed below, sequenced in a study of graft-versus-host responses after intestinal transplantation. The method was immunoSEQ multiplex PCR; TCRdb's version includes in-frame clones alone and lacks a portion of them. The sample has 25,000 to 35,000 clones; about 86% are singletons. Their recognized antigens are unknown. The material sequenced was unstimulated CD8+ T cells sorted from spleen or lymph node cells, taken before intestinal transplant. Receptors originate from a human donor who received an intestinal transplant.

The chain has TRBV4-1 and TRBJ2-5; D remains ambiguous. In germline, CDR1 is MGHRA, CDR2 YSYEKL. The length of the CDR3 is 13 residues. The germline V and J ends were trimmed by 3 bases and 3 bases, with 8 bases remaining between them. CDR3 bases: TGCGCCAGCAGCCAGGTGGGCGAAGAGACCCAGTACTTC. Translated, it gives CASSQVGEETQYF.

In DNA form, the CDR3 reads TGTGCCAGCAGGCCCGGTGGAGGCTATGGCTACACCTTC. Translating gives CASRPGGGYGYTF. The chain recombines TRBV27 with TRBJ1-2; D unclear. Germline V gene data show CDR1 as MNHEY and CDR2 as SMNVEV (reference sequence). There are 13 residues in the CDR3. V was pared by 6 bases and J by 4 bases, with 12 bases between.

This rearrangement joins TRBV4-1 to TRBJ2-5, with 9 bases that match TRBD1. Trimming cost V 5 bases and J 5 bases; bases outside gene matches: 6. Per the germline V gene, CDR1 is MGHRA and CDR2 is YSYEKL. This CDR3 has 14 residues. CDR3 protein: CASSAQGAYETQYF. The DNA of the CDR3 is TGCGCCAGCAGCGCACAGGGGGCTTATGAGACCCAGTACTTC.

V and J are TRBV28 and TRBJ1-3; D not certain. The CDR3 totals 14 residues. V dropped 1 base and J dropped 8 bases, with 12 bases sitting between them. Germline values: CDR1 MDHEN, CDR2 SYDVKM. In DNA form, the CDR3 reads TGTGCCAGCAGTTTATATCACGGGAGGGACACCATATATTTT. Residues: CASSLYHGRDTIYF.

The table lists this clone with a few counts. The chain couples TRBV19 to TRBJ2-1; D gene uncertain. The germline CDR1 and CDR2 sequences are LNHDA and SQIVND (reference sequence). The CDR3 length is 13 residues. Trimming shortened V by 5 bases and J by 3 bases, and 8 bases separated the two germline ends. The CDR3 is CASSPDIYNEQFF. CDR3 in DNA: TGTGCCAGTAGTCCTGACATCTACAATGAGCAGTTCTTC.

The chain combines TRBV27 with TRBJ2-7; 7 bases agree with TRBD2. The CDR3 runs 15 residues. Germline-derived CDR1 and CDR2 are MNHEY and SMNVEV (reference sequence). V trimming: 6 bases; J trimming: 6 bases; junction bases outside the gene matches: 14. Written as DNA, the CDR3 is TGTGCCAGCAGCCCCCTCCTGGCGGGAGCACGCGAGCAGTACTTC. As protein: CASSPLLAGAREQYF.

The J gene is TRBJ2-1, the V gene TRBV15, with TRBD1 matching 9 bases. Unmatched junction bases numbered 9, after V lost 10 bases and J lost 5 bases. The CDR3 covers 14 residues. CDR1 is LNHNV and CDR2 is YYDKDF in the germline V gene (reference sequence). In DNA, the CDR3 is TGTGCCATCACCCAGGACAGGGGCCACAATGAGCAGTTCTTC. This gives the protein CAITQDRGHNEQFF.

This clone occurred a few times. CDR3 protein: CASSLVLATDTQYF. The CDR3 DNA reads as TGTGCCAGCAGTTTGGTACTAGCGACAGATACGCAGTATTTT. The chain carries TRBV28 and TRBJ2-3; 7 bases are a match to TRBD2. With V trimmed by 3 bases and J by 3 bases, 3 bases remained unmatched. CDR1 is MDHEN, CDR2 SYDVKM, per germline. This CDR3 comprises 14 residues.

This rearrangement joins TRBV28 to TRBJ1-1, with D tentatively TRBD1 (6 bases). V shed 6 bases and J shed 1 base, with 18 bases lying between them. Germline values: CDR1 MDHEN, CDR2 SYDVKM. There are 16 residues in the CDR3. CDR3 protein: CASRGPTGTPNTEAFF. The CDR3, as DNA: TGTGCCAGCAGGGGACCGACCGGGACACCGAACACTGAAGCTTTCTTT.

The chain employs TRBV27 and TRBJ2-6; D might be TRBD1 (6 bases). There are 15 residues in the CDR3. V lost 7 bases and J lost 0, with 10 bases in between. Per the germline V gene, CDR1 is MNHEY and CDR2 is SMNVEV (reference sequence). The CDR3 DNA reads TGTGCCAGCACCGGACAGAGCTCTGGGGCCAACGTCCTGACTTTC. It is translated as CASTGQSSGANVLTF.

Written as DNA, the CDR3 is TGTGCCAGCAGGCCTCAGGGGACAGGAGAGACCCAGTACTTC. Its protein is CASRPQGTGETQYF. The gene calls are TRBV27 and TRBJ2-5; TRBD1 aligns across 8 bases. The V segment lost 6 bases and the J segment 4 bases; nucleotides outside the gene matches: 7. CDR1 MNHEY and CDR2 SMNVEV come from the germline V gene (reference sequence). The CDR3 sequence is 14 residues long.

V is TRBV5-6 and J is TRBJ1-6; D is perhaps TRBD1 (6 bases). Trimming took 6 bases from V and 6 from J, leaving 16 bases between them. The CDR3 consists of 15 residues. CDR1 SGHDT and CDR2 YYEEEE come from the germline V gene. Here the CDR3 reads CASTFKVDSNSPLHF. CDR3 nucleotide sequence: TGTGCCAGCACCTTTAAGGTGGACAGTAATTCACCCCTCCACTTT.

V and J are TRBV7-9 and TRBJ2-2; 8 nucleotides agree with TRBD1. Germline V gene lookup returns CDR1 SEHNR and CDR2 FQNEAQ (reference sequence). The CDR3 has 16 amino acids. Trimming took 0 bases from V and 4 from J; bases not matched to a gene: 4. The CDR3: CASSLAPGQVTGELFF. The CDR3 DNA reads as TGTGCCAGCAGCTTAGCGCCGGGACAGGTCACCGGGGAGCTGTTTTTT.

This clone was recorded a few times. The chain employs TRBV6-1 and TRBJ2-7, with 12 bases fitting TRBD2. Germline V gene data show CDR1 as MNHNS and CDR2 as SASEGT. This CDR3 is built from 15 residues. The junction had 4 bases not matched to a gene; V was cut back by 1 base and J by 6 bases. CDR3 coding DNA: TGTGCCAGCAGTGAAGAGACTAGCGGGAGTTTCGAGCAGTACTTC. Amino acids: CASSEETSGSFEQYF.

V gene TRBV28 combines with J gene TRBJ2-1; the D gene is possibly TRBD2 (6 bases). V was trimmed by 2 bases and J by 3 bases, leaving 11 bases between them. Germline lookup yields CDR1 MDHEN and CDR2 SYDVKM. The CDR3 has 15 residues. The CDR3 nucleotides are TGTGCCAGCAGTTTACCGGGAGAGCGCTACAATGAGCAGTTCTTC. The encoded protein is CASSLPGERYNEQFF.

The chain is built from TRBV11-2 and TRBJ1-3; tentatively, D is TRBD1 (5 bases). The ends were cut back, 7 bases at V and 0 bases at J, with 7 bases in the middle. Germline V CDR1 and CDR2: SGHAT, FQNNGV. The CDR3 consists of 13 residues. CDR3 DNA: TGTGCCAGCAAGGGGTACTCTGGAAACACCATATATTTT. It translates to CASKGYSGNTIYF.